Sequencing of this T cell receptor beta chain was carried out in a study of tumor T cells in aggressive B-cell lymphoma. V shed 10 bases and J 2 bases; nucleotides not matched to a gene: 5. This CDR3 has 13 amino acids. Using immunoSEQ multiplex PCR, the repertoire was profiled, and TCRdb retains in-frame clones only, with some absent. The sample lists 9,500 to 12,000 clones; around 91% were seen once. This chain links TRBV23-1 with TRBJ2-3, with 8 positions matching TRBD2. TRBV23-1 is flagged as an ORF with uncertain function. The TCR comes from an adult with diffuse large B cell lymphoma. Sequencing was performed on tumor tissue. CDR3 in amino acids: CAIPGLDTDTQYF. The DNA for the CDR3 is TGCGCCATTCCGGGACTAGACACAGATACGCAGTATTTT.